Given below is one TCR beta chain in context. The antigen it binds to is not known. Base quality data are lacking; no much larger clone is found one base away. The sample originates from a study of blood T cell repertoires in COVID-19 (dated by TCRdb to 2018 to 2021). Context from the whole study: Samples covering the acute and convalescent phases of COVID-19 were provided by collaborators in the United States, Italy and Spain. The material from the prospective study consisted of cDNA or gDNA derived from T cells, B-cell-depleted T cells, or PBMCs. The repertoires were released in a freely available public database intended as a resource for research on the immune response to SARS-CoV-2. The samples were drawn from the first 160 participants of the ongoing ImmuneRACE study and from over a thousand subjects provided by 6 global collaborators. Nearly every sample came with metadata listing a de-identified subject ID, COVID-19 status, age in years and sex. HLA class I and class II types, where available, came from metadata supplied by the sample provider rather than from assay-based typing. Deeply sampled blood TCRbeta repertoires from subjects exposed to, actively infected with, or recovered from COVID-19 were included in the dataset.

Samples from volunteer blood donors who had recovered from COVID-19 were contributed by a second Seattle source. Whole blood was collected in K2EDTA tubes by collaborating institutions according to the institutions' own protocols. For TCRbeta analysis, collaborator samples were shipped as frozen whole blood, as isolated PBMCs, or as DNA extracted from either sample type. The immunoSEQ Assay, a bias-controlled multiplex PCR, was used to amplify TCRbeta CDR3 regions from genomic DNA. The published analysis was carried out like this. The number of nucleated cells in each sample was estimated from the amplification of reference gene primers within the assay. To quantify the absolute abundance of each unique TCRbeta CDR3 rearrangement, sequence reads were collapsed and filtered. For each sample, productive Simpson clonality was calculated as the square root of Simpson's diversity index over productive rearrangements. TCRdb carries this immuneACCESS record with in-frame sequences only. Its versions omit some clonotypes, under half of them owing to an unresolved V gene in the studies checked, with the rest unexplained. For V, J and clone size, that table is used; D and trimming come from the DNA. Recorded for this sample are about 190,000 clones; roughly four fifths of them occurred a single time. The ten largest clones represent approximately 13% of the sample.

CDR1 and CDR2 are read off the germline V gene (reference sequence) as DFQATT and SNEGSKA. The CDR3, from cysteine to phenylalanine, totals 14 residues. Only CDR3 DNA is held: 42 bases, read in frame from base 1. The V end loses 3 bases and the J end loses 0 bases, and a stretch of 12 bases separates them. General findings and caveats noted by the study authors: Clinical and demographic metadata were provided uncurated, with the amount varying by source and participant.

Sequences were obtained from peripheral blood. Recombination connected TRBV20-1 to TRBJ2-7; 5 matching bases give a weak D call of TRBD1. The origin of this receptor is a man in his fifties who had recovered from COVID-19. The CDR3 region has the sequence CSASVQASSYEQYF. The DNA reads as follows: TGCAGTGCTAGTGTACAGGCCAGCTCCTACGAGCAGTACTTC.